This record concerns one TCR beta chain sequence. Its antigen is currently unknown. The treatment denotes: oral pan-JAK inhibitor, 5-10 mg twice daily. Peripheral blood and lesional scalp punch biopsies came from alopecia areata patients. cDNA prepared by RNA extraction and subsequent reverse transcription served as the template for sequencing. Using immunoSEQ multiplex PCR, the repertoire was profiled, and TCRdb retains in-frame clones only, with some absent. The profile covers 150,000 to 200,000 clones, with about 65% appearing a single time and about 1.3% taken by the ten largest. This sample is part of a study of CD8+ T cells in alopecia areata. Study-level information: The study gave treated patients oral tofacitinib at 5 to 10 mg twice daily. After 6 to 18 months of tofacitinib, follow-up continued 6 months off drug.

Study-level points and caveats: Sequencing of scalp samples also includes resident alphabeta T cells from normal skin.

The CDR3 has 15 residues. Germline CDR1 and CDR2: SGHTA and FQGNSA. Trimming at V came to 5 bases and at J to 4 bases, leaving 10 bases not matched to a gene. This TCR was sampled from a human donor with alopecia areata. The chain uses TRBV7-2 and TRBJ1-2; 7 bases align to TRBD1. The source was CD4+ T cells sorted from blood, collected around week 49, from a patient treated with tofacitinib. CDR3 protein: CASSTTGASLYGYTF. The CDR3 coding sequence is TGTGCCAGCAGCACTACAGGGGCCTCACTCTATGGCTACACCTTC.